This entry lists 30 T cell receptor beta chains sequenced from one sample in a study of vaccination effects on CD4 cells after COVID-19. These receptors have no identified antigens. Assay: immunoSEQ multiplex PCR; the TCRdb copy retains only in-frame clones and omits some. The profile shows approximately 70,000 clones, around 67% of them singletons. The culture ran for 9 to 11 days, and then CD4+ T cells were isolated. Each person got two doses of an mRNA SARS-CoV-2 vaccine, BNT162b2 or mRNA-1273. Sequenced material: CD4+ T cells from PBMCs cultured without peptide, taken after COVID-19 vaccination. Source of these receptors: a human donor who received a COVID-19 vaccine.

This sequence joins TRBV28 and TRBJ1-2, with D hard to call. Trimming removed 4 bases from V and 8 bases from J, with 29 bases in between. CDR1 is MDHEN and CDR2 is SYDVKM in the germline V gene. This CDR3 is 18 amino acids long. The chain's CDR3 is CASSSPGEYGRIAGGYTF. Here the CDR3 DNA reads TGTGCCAGCAGTTCTCCGGGAGAATACGGACGTATTGCGGGGGGCTACACCTTC.

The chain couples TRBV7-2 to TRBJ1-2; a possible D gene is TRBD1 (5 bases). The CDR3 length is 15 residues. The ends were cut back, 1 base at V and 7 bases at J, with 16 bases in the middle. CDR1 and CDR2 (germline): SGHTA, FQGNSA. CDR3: CASSLVPGGERGYTF. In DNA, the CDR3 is TGTGCCAGCAGCTTAGTACCGGGGGGTGAGCGTGGCTACACCTTC.

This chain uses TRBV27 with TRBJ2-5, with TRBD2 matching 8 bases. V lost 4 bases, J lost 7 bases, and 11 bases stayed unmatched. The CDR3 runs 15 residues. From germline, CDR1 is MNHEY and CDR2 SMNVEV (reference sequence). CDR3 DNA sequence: TGTGCCAGCAGTTCGATAGCGGGGATACGATGGACCCAGTACTTC. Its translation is CASSSIAGIRWTQYF.

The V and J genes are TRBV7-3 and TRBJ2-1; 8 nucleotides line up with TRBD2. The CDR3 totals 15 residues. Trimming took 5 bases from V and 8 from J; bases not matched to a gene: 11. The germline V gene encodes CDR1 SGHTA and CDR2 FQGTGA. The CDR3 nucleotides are TGTGCCAGCAGCAACACCGGACTAGCAGCGGATGAGCAGTTCTTC. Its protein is CASSNTGLAADEQFF.

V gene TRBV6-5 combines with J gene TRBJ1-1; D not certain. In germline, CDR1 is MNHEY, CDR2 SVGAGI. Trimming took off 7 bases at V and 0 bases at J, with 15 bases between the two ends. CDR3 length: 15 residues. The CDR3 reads CASTVTGLMNTEAFF. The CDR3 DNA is TGTGCCAGCACCGTGACCGGGCTTATGAACACTGAAGCTTTCTTT.

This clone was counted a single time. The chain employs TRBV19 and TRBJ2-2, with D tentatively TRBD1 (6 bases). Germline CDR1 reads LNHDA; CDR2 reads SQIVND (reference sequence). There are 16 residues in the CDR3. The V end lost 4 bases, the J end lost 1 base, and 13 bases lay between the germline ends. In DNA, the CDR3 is TGTGCCAGTAGTACCCTACAGGGATGGAACACCGGGGAGCTGTTTTTT. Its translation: CASSTLQGWNTGELFF.

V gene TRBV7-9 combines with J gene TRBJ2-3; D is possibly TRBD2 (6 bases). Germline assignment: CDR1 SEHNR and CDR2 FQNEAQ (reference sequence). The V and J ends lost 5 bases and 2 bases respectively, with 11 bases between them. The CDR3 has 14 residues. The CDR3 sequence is CASSRWGVTDTQYF. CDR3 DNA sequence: TGTGCCAGCAGCAGGTGGGGGGTCACAGATACGCAGTATTTT.

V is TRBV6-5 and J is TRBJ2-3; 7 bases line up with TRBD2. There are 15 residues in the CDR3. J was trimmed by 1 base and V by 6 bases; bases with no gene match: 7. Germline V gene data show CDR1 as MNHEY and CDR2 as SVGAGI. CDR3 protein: CASSRTSSRTDTQYF. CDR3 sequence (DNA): TGTGCCAGCAGCCGGACTAGTTCTCGCACAGATACGCAGTATTTT.

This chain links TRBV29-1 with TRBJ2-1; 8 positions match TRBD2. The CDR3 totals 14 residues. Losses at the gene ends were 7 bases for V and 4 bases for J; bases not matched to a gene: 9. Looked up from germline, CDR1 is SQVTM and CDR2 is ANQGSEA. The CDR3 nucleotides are TGCAGCGCAAGAGGCGGGGGGCCATACAATGAGCAGTTCTTC. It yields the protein CSARGGGPYNEQFF.

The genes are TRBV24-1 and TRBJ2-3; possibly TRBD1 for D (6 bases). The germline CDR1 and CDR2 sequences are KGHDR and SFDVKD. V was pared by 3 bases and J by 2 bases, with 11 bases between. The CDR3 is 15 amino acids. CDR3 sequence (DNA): TGTGCCACCAGTGATACGCAGGGGCCCACAGATACGCAGTATTTT. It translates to CATSDTQGPTDTQYF.

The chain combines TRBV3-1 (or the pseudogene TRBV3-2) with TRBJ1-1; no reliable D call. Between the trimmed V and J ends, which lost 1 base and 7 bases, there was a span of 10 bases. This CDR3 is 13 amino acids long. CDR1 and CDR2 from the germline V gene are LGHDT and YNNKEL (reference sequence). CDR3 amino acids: CASSQGGWLEAFF. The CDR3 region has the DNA TGTGCCAGCAGCCAAGGAGGGTGGCTTGAAGCTTTCTTT.

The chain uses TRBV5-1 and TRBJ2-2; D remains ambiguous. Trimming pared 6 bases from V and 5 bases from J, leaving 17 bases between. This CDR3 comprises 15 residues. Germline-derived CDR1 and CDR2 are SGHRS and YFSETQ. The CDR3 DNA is TGCGCCAGCACCCTAGGTTCGAGTTCGACCGGGGAGCTGTTTTTT. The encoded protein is CASTLGSSSTGELFF.

The CDR3 here is CASSLLGVHNTGELFF. The CDR3 DNA sequence: TGTGCCAGCAGCTTACTAGGTGTACACAACACCGGGGAGCTGTTTTTT. The chain employs TRBV7-3 and TRBJ2-2, with D unresolved. The CDR3 totals 16 residues. V was clipped by 2 bases and J by 2 bases, with 12 bases between them. Germline V gives CDR1 SGHTA, CDR2 FQGTGA.

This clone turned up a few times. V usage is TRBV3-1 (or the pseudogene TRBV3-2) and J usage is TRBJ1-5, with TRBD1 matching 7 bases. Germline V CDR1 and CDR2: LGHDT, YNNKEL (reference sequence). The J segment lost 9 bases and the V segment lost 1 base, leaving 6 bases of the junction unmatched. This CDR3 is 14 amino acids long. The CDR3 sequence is CASSQVTGRGPQHF. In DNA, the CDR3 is TGTGCCAGCAGCCAAGTGACAGGGAGAGGGCCCCAGCATTTT.

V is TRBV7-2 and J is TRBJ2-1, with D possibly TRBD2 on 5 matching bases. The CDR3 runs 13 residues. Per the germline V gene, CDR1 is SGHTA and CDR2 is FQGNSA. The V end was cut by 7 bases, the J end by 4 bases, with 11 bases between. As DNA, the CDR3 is TGTGCCAGCACCCTACGAGGGTACAATGAGCAGTTCTTC. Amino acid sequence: CASTLRGYNEQFF.

The CDR3 DNA reads TGTGCCAGCAGTTACGGGGACAGGGAAGGTCAGCCCCAGCATTTT. Amino acid sequence: CASSYGDREGQPQHF. The rearrangement links TRBV6-2 or TRBV6-3 to TRBJ1-5; 9 positions agree with TRBD1. CDR3 length: 15 residues. Germline V gene sequence: CDR1 MNHEY, CDR2 SVGEGT. Trimming cost V 2 bases and J 6 bases; bases outside gene matches: 5.

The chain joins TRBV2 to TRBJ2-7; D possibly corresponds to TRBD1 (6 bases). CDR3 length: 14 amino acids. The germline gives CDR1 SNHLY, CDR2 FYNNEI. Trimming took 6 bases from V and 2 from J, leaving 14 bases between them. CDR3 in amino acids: CASSLQGKAYEQYV. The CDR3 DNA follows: TGTGCCAGCAGCCTACAGGGAAAGGCCTACGAGCAGTACGTC.

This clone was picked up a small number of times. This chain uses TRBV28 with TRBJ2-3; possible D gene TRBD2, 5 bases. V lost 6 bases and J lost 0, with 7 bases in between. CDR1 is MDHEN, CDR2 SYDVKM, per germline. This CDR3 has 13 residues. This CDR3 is CASRAGSTDTQYF. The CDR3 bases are TGTGCCAGCAGGGCGGGTAGCACAGATACGCAGTATTTT.

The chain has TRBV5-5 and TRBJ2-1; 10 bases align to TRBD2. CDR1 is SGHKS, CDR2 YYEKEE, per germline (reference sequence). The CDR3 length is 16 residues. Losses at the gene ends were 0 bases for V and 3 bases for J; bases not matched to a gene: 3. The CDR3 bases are TGTGCCAGCAGCTTGGTTGAGCGGGGGGGCTACAATGAGCAGTTCTTC. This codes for CASSLVERGGYNEQFF.

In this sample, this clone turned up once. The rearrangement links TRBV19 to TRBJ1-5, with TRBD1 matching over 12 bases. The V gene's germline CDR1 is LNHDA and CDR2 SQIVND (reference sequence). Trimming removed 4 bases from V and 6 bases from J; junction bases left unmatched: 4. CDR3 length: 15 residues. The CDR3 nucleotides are TGTGCCAGTAGTAGGGGACAGGGGGCGGGTCAGCCCCAGCATTTT. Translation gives CASSRGQGAGQPQHF. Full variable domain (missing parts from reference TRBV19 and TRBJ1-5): DGGITQSPKYLFRKEGQNVTLSCEQNLNHDAMYWYRQDPGQGLRLIYYSQIVNDFQKGDIAEGYSVSREKKESFPLTVTSAQKNPTAFYLCASSRGQGAGQPQHFGDGTRLSIL.

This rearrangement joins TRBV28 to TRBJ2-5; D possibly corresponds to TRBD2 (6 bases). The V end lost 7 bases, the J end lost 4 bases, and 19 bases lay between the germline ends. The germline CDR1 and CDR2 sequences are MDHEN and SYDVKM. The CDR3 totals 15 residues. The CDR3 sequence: CASIPSLGGGETQYF. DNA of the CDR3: TGTGCCAGCATTCCCTCGCTCGGGGGTGGAGAGACCCAGTACTTC.

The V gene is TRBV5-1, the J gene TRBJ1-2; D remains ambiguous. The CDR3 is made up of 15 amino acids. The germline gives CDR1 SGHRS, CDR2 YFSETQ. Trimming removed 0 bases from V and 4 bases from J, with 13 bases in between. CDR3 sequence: CASSLAGTTTYGYTF. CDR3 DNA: TGCGCCAGCAGCTTGGCCGGCACAACCACCTATGGCTACACCTTC.

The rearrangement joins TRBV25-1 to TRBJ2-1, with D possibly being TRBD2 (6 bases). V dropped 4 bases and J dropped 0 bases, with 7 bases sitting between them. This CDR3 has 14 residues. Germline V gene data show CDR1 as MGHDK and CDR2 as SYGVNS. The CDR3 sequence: CASSAGGSYNEQFF. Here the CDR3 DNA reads TGTGCCAGCAGTGCCGGGGGCTCCTACAATGAGCAGTTCTTC. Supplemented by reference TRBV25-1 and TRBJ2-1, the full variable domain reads EADIYQTPRYLVIGTGKKITLECSQTMGHDKMYWYQQDPGMELHLIHYSYGVNSTEKGDLSSESTVSRIRTEHFPLTLESARPSHTSQYLCASSAGGSYNEQFFGPGTRLTVL.

The CDR3 protein is CASSLRGLTEAFF. The CDR3 DNA is TGTGCCAGCAGCCTCAGGGGCCTCACTGAAGCTTTCTTT. The chain couples TRBV2 to TRBJ1-1, with D tentatively TRBD1 (6 bases). This CDR3 is 13 amino acids long. Germline V gene sequence: CDR1 SNHLY, CDR2 FYNNEI. V was trimmed by 6 bases and J by 4 bases, leaving 12 bases between them. The whole variable domain, remainder taken from reference TRBV2 and TRBJ1-1, is EPEVTQTPSHQVTQMGQEVILRCVPISNHLYFYWYRQILGQKVEFLVSFYNNEISEKSEIFDDQFSVERPDGSNFTLKIRSTKLEDSAMYFCASSLRGLTEAFFGQGTRLTVV.

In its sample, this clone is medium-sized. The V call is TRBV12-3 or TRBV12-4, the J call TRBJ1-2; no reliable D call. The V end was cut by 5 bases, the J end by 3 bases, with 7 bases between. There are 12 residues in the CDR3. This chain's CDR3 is CASSQAYYGYTF. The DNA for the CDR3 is TGTGCCAGCAGTCAGGCCTACTATGGCTACACCTTC.

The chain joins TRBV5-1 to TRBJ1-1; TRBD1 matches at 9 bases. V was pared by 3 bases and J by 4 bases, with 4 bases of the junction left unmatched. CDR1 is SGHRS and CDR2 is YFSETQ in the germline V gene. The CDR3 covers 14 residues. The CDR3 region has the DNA TGCGCCAGCAGCTCCGACAGGGGGGTCACTGAAGCTTTCTTT. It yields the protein CASSSDRGVTEAFF.

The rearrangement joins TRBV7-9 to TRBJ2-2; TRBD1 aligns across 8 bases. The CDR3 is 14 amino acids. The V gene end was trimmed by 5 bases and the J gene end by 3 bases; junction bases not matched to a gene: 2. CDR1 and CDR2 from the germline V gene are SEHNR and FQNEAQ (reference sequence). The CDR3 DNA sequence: TGTGCCAGCAGCCCGGGACAGGACACCGGGGAGCTGTTTTTT. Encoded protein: CASSPGQDTGELFF.

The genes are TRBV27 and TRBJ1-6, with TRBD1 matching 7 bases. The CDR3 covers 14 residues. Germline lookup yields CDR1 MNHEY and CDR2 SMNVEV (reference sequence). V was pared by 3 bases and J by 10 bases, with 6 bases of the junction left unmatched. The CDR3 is CASSFQGGWSPLHF. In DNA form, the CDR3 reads TGTGCCAGCAGTTTTCAGGGGGGGTGGTCACCCCTCCACTTT.

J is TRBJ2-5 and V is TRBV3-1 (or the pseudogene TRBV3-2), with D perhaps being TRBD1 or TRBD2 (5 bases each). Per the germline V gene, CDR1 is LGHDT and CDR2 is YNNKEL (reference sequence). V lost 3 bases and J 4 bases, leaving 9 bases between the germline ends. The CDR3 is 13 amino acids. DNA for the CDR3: TGTGCCAGCAGCCATCGGGACGGAGAGACCCAGTACTTC. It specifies CASSHRDGETQYF.

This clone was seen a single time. CDR3 DNA: TGTGCCAGCAGATCACCGGGACACCACTACGAGCAGTACGTC. This translates into CASRSPGHHYEQYV. This chain connects TRBV11-1 to TRBJ2-7; TRBD1 might be the D (6 bases). Germline loops: CDR1 SGHAT, CDR2 FQDESV (reference sequence). Trimming took 6 bases from V and 3 from J, leaving 15 bases between them. The CDR3 loop spans 14 amino acids.